A single sample is the source of the 30 T cell receptor beta chains below, sequenced in a study of T cells expressing NK-cell markers. TCRdb reanalyzed the 5' RACE reads and collapses them to one entry per CDR3 protein, without DNA. Its clone listing holds 350,000 to 500,000 distinct CDR3 sequences. Sequenced input: blood T cells: a sorted CD56 or NKG2C T cell subset, CD4+ or CD8+ T cells, or bulk PBMC T cells (not recorded which). The receptors were sampled from a woman between 18 and 70 years old in good health.

The chain recombines TRBV20-1 with TRBJ1-1; TCRdb gives TRBD1 as the D gene, but with no DNA this cannot be confirmed. This CDR3 is built from 13 residues. Per the germline V gene, CDR1 is DFQATT and CDR2 is SNEGSKA (reference sequence). Here the CDR3 reads CSASGRANTEAFF.

V usage is TRBV7-9 and J usage is TRBJ1-4; TCRdb selects TRBD1, and the lack of DNA leaves this call unchecked. The CDR3 has 14 amino acids. CDR1 and CDR2 (germline): SEHNR, FQNEAQ (reference sequence). Here the CDR3 reads CASSSGQGNEKLFF.

This chain joins TRBV29-1 and TRBJ2-1; TCRdb reports TRBD2, a call that lacks DNA to check it against. This CDR3 has 14 amino acids. Germline V gives CDR1 SQVTM, CDR2 ANQGSEA. The CDR3 sequence: CSVWTSGRAGEQFF.

The gene calls are TRBV7-3 and TRBJ1-5; TCRdb designates TRBD1, a call that cannot be tested without DNA. The germline V gene encodes CDR1 SGHTA and CDR2 FQGTGA. This CDR3 contains 16 residues. This chain's CDR3 is CASSSTVGTGAQPQHF.

The chain uses TRBV9 and TRBJ2-3; TCRdb lists TRBD1, though no DNA is available to test this call. The CDR3 totals 16 residues. CDR1 is SGDLS and CDR2 is YYNGEE in the germline V gene. The CDR3 protein is CASSPRTAPDTDTQYF.

The V and J genes are TRBV10-3 and TRBJ1-1; the D call from TCRdb, TRBD1, cannot be confirmed without DNA. Germline V gene sequence: CDR1 ENHRY, CDR2 SYGVKD. CDR3 length equals 15 residues. CDR3 sequence: CDTSESAGVETEAFF.

The CDR3 here is CASSRLAGGPNTQYF. The gene calls are TRBV11-2 and TRBJ2-3; no DNA is available, so the TRBD2 call from TCRdb remains unchecked. Germline assignment: CDR1 SGHAT and CDR2 FQNNGV. The CDR3 is 15 amino acids.

The chain is built from TRBV20-1 and TRBJ2-1; there is no DNA to check the TCRdb D call of TRBD1. The V gene's germline CDR1 is DFQATT and CDR2 SNEGSKA (reference sequence). The CDR3 extends over 13 amino acids. The CDR3 spells CSAPGRRDAEQFF.

This chain links TRBV14 with TRBJ2-3; absent DNA, TCRdb's TRBD2 call cannot be checked. The CDR3 covers 16 residues. CDR1 and CDR2 (germline): SGHDN, FVKESK. This CDR3 reads CASSQGEVGGPDTQYF.

This chain connects TRBV20-1 to TRBJ2-7; TCRdb outputs TRBD2, but without DNA this stays unchecked. The CDR3 loop spans 16 amino acids. From germline, CDR1 is DFQATT and CDR2 SNEGSKA (reference sequence). CDR3 sequence reads: CSARGTSGRKSYEQYF.

V and J are TRBV7-1 and TRBJ2-3; TCRdb lists TRBD2, though no DNA is available to test this call. TRBV7-1 is an open reading frame, and its role is uncertain. There are 23 residues in the CDR3. The CDR3: CASSSSPYRVPGGTSGPTDTQYF.

The gene calls are TRBV20-1 and TRBJ2-3; TCRdb gives TRBD2 as the D gene, but with no DNA this cannot be confirmed. The V gene's germline CDR1 is DFQATT and CDR2 SNEGSKA (reference sequence). The CDR3 length is 16 residues. CDR3 sequence: CSAPLAGPSHTDTQYF.

The chain couples TRBV20-1 to TRBJ2-7; with no DNA, the TCRdb D assignment of TRBD2 cannot be verified. Germline CDR1 DFQATT, CDR2 SNEGSKA (reference sequence). The CDR3 runs to 14 residues. CDR3 region: CSARVAASSYEQYF.

V gene TRBV12-3 or TRBV12-4 combines with J gene TRBJ1-6. There are 14 residues in the CDR3. This chain's CDR3 is CASSLTIADSPLHF.

The chain uses TRBV28 and TRBJ2-1; TCRdb picks TRBD2, but there is no DNA to check that call. The germline CDR1 and CDR2 sequences are MDHEN and SYDVKM. CDR3 size: 14 residues. The CDR3 sequence: CASSLKLAGGEQFF.

This chain uses TRBV2 with TRBJ2-1. CDR3 length: 13 amino acids. Germline CDR1 SNHLY, CDR2 FYNNEI. The CDR3 protein is CASTEVVYNEQFF.

CDR3: CASSSDPGTGKQGGYTF. V and J are TRBV5-1 and TRBJ1-2; TCRdb indicates TRBD1, and absent DNA this call remains unverified. Per germline, CDR1 SGHRS and CDR2 YFSETQ. CDR3 length equals 17 residues.

The rearrangement joins TRBV4-3 to TRBJ1-2; TCRdb gives TRBD1 as the D gene, but with no DNA this cannot be confirmed. The CDR3 runs 15 residues. Looked up from germline, CDR1 is LGHNA and CDR2 is YSLEER. The CDR3 here is CASSQDLRTGEGYTF.

The chain combines TRBV7-9 with TRBJ2-5. There are 13 residues in the CDR3. The germline CDR1 and CDR2 sequences are SEHNR and FQNEAQ (reference sequence). The CDR3 protein is CASSLEVVETQYF.

The V call is TRBV5-4, the J call TRBJ2-6; the TRBD2 assignment by TCRdb is unverifiable without DNA. This CDR3 has 17 residues. Per the germline V gene, CDR1 is SGHNT and CDR2 is YYREEE (reference sequence). CDR3: CASSPRDYGSGANVLTF.

The chain joins TRBV6-5 to TRBJ1-1; TCRdb gives TRBD1 as the D gene, but with no DNA this cannot be confirmed. CDR3 length: 18 amino acids. Germline loops: CDR1 MNHEY, CDR2 SVGAGI. The CDR3 loop reads CASILRGGTGGWNTEAFF.

The chain has TRBV7-2 and TRBJ2-1. The germline V gene encodes CDR1 SGHTA and CDR2 FQGNSA. The CDR3 loop spans 15 amino acids. CDR3 amino acids: CASSLVSVSYNEQFF.

This chain connects TRBV29-1 to TRBJ2-1. CDR3 size: 13 residues. Germline V gene sequence: CDR1 SQVTM, CDR2 ANQGSEA. The CDR3 here is CSVHSDTYNEQFF.

The chain employs TRBV4-3 and TRBJ2-2; as DNA is missing, the TRBD1 call by TCRdb cannot be tested. Germline V gene sequence: CDR1 LGHNA, CDR2 YSLEER. CDR3 size: 18 residues. CDR3 sequence: CASSQESPASGNTGELFF.

The chain joins TRBV6-1 to TRBJ2-7; TCRdb returns TRBD1, unconfirmable since there is no DNA. Germline CDR1 MNHNS, CDR2 SASEGT. The CDR3 covers 12 residues. The CDR3 reads CASSEQGYEQYF.

The CDR3 spells CASSTTRGDNYGYTF. The rearrangement uses TRBV7-8 and TRBJ1-2. This CDR3 has 15 residues. CDR1 and CDR2 (germline): SGHVS, FQNEAQ.

The V and J genes are TRBV9 and TRBJ2-2; TCRdb gives TRBD2 as the D gene, but with no DNA this cannot be confirmed. From germline, CDR1 is SGDLS and CDR2 YYNGEE. The CDR3 covers 16 residues. The CDR3 here is CASSGSTGRGTGELFF.

This chain links TRBV7-2 with TRBJ2-1; TCRdb reports TRBD2, a call that lacks DNA to check it against. CDR1 SGHTA and CDR2 FQGNSA come from the germline V gene. CDR3 length: 13 residues. This CDR3 is CASSFQVEGEQFF.

The gene calls are TRBV20-1 and TRBJ1-1. CDR1 DFQATT and CDR2 SNEGSKA come from the germline V gene (reference sequence). CDR3 length: 13 residues. CDR3 amino acids: CSAGSRLNTEAFF.

The rearrangement uses TRBV29-1 and TRBJ1-2; TCRdb gives TRBD1 as the D gene, but with no DNA this cannot be confirmed. Germline CDR1 and CDR2: SQVTM and ANQGSEA. The CDR3 runs 11 residues. Here the CDR3 reads CSVGGQSLMSF.